The 30 T cell receptor beta chains in this list originate from one sample, sequenced in a study of beta chain features in type 1 diabetes. Study-level findings and limits: People with Type 1 diabetes carried modestly yet significantly shorter TCRB CDR3s in all four CD4+ subsets.

For these receptors, no antigen is known. TCRB transcripts that were expressed got sequenced, as all of the isolated RNA had been reverse transcribed. Clones were read by immunoSEQ multiplex PCR, and TCRdb kept only the in-frame ones, dropping some. The data contain around 160,000 clones, almost 65% of them singletons. The material sequenced was naive CD4+ T cells from blood. The receptors shown here come from a man aged 25 to 40 with type 1 diabetes.

J is TRBJ2-7 and V is TRBV11-2; D not certain. V gave up 6 bases and J gave up 5 bases, with 20 bases separating them. CDR3 length equals 15 residues. The germline gives CDR1 SGHAT, CDR2 FQNNGV. The CDR3 DNA reads TGTGCCAGCAGTCTTAAAGGGCTAGTAAGGGACGAGCAGTACTTC. This gives the protein CASSLKGLVRDEQYF.

The chain joins TRBV6-5 to TRBJ2-3, with no clear D. This CDR3 comprises 15 residues. V lost 0 bases and J lost 3, with 10 bases in between. The germline V gene encodes CDR1 MNHEY and CDR2 SVGAGI. The CDR3 loop is CASSYSWDRTDTQYF. CDR3 bases: TGTGCCAGCAGTTACTCCTGGGATCGGACAGATACGCAGTATTTT.

The rearrangement uses TRBV7-9 and TRBJ2-7; no clear D. Germline assignment: CDR1 SEHNR and CDR2 FQNEAQ (reference sequence). This CDR3 region has 12 residues. V was shortened by 3 bases and J by 1 base, with 4 bases between the two germline ends. CDR3 DNA: TGTGCCAGCAGCTTCGATTCCTACGAGCAGTACTTC. This gives the protein CASSFDSYEQYF. The whole variable domain, remainder taken from reference TRBV7-9 and TRBJ2-7, is DTGVSQNPRHKITKRGQNVTFRCDPISEHNRLYWYRQTLGQGPEFLTYFQNEAQLEKSRLLSDRFSAERPKGSFSTLEIQRTEQGDSAMYLCASSFDSYEQYFGPGTRLTVT.

The CDR3 DNA reads TGCGCCAGCAGCCATACAGGGTTCTCGGAGACCCAGTACTTC. It yields the protein CASSHTGFSETQYF. This chain connects TRBV4-3 to TRBJ2-5; D may be TRBD1 (6 bases). The CDR3 consists of 14 residues. Looked up from germline, CDR1 is LGHNA and CDR2 is YSLEER. V gave up 3 bases and J gave up 5 bases, with 13 bases separating them.

This clone was seen more than once but under ten times. The chain employs TRBV28 and TRBJ1-4, with TRBD1 matching over 7 bases. The V gene's germline CDR1 is MDHEN and CDR2 SYDVKM. J gave up 4 bases and V 4 bases, and 3 bases lay outside the gene matches. The CDR3 extends over 14 amino acids. CDR3 residues: CASSSGQLNEKLFF. The CDR3 DNA sequence: TGTGCCAGCAGTTCGGGACAGCTTAATGAAAAACTGTTTTTT.

This clone has just a few counts. V gene TRBV10-3 combines with J gene TRBJ1-1; possibly TRBD1 for D (6 bases). The germline gives CDR1 ENHRY, CDR2 SYGVKD. The CDR3 spans 14 residues. Trimming stripped 5 bases from V and 0 bases from J, with 10 bases between. The CDR3 here is CAISPQGMNTEAFF. CDR3 DNA sequence: TGTGCCATCAGTCCCCAGGGGATGAACACTGAAGCTTTCTTT.

This clone has a handful of counts. V and J are TRBV4-1 and TRBJ1-2; D call uncertain. V dropped 8 bases and J dropped 2 bases, with 15 bases sitting between them. CDR1 is MGHRA, CDR2 YSYEKL, per germline. This CDR3 has 14 residues. CDR3 nucleotide sequence: TGCGCCAGCTCTCCCAGTGATTGGAACTATGGCTACACCTTC. Its protein product is CASSPSDWNYGYTF.

This sequence joins TRBV25-1 and TRBJ1-2, with D possibly TRBD1 on 6 matching bases. CDR1 MGHDK and CDR2 SYGVNS come from the germline V gene. The CDR3 is 14 amino acids. Trimming took off 8 bases at V and 3 bases at J, with 16 bases between the two ends. As DNA, the CDR3 is TGTGCCAGCTTAGGACAGAGTAGGCACTATGGCTACACCTTC. Translation: CASLGQSRHYGYTF.

The chain has TRBV15 and TRBJ1-5, with a tentative D call TRBD1 (5 bases). Trimming pared 4 bases from V and 7 bases from J, leaving 23 bases between. This CDR3 spans 17 amino acids. Germline CDR1 reads LNHNV; CDR2 reads YYDKDF (reference sequence). Written as DNA, the CDR3 is TGTGCCACCAGCAAGGGAGCGGGGGGTCGGTCACGCCAGCCCCAGCATTTT. It specifies CATSKGAGGRSRQPQHF.

The V gene is TRBV5-1, the J gene TRBJ2-3; 10 bases align to TRBD1. V lost 2 bases and J lost 4; bases outside the gene matches: 4. Germline V gives CDR1 SGHRS, CDR2 YFSETQ. This CDR3 contains 15 residues. The chain's CDR3 is CASSLSGQGSDTQYF. CDR3 nucleotides: TGCGCCAGCAGCTTATCGGGACAGGGGTCAGATACGCAGTATTTT.

The chain links TRBV7-2 to TRBJ2-5; 11 bases agree with TRBD1. Germline assignment: CDR1 SGHTA and CDR2 FQGNSA. The CDR3 is made up of 16 amino acids. With 1 base clipped from V and 4 bases from J, the junction kept 5 bases outside the gene matches. The CDR3 sequence is CASSLDRTGGLETQYF. The CDR3, as DNA: TGTGCCAGCAGCTTAGACCGGACAGGGGGCTTAGAGACCCAGTACTTC. Based on the CDR3 plus reference TRBV7-2 and TRBJ2-5, the full variable domain is GAGVSQSPSNKVTEKGKDVELRCDPISGHTALYWYRQSLGQGLEFLIYFQGNSAPDKSGLPSDRFSAERTGGSVSTLTIQRTQQEDSAVYLCASSLDRTGGLETQYFGPGTRLLVL.

CDR3 in amino acids: CSVEVYSDGQEEAFF. The CDR3 DNA follows: TGCAGCGTTGAAGTGTATTCCGACGGCCAGGAAGAAGCTTTCTTT. The chain couples TRBV29-1 to TRBJ1-1, with D uncertain. The CDR3 is 15 residues long. V shed 1 base and J shed 8 bases, with 20 bases lying between them. Germline V gene data show CDR1 as SQVTM and CDR2 as ANQGSEA.

This clone was picked up one time. The gene calls are TRBV30 and TRBJ2-5, with 10 bases lining up with TRBD1. Germline V CDR1 and CDR2: GTSNPN, SVGIG (reference sequence). There are 13 residues in the CDR3. V trimming: 4 bases; J trimming: 4 bases; junction bases outside the gene matches: 3. CDR3 in amino acids: CAWKDRGSETQYF. The CDR3, as DNA: TGTGCCTGGAAGGACAGGGGGTCAGAGACCCAGTACTTC. The whole variable domain, filled in from reference TRBV30 and TRBJ2-5, reads SQTIHQWPATLVQPVGSPLSLECTVEGTSNPNLYWYRQAAGRGLQLLFYSVGIGQISSEVPQNLSASRPQDRQFILSSKKLLLSDSGFYLCAWKDRGSETQYFGPGTRLLVL.

Points on this clone: Different DNA sequences within this sample yield the same CDR3. The CDR3 loop reads CSVGTSGGYEQYF. Written as DNA, the CDR3 is TGCAGCGTCGGGACTAGCGGGGGGTACGAGCAGTACTTC. The gene calls are TRBV29-1 and TRBJ2-7; 15 bases are a match to TRBD2. V lost 6 bases and J lost 4; bases outside the gene matches: 1. Germline V lookup: CDR1 SQVTM, CDR2 ANQGSEA. The CDR3 runs 13 residues.

This sequence joins TRBV4-1 and TRBJ2-7; D unresolved. The CDR3 is 17 amino acids. Trimming took off 1 base at V and 7 bases at J, with 23 bases between the two ends. Germline loops: CDR1 MGHRA, CDR2 YSYEKL. The chain's CDR3 is CASSQGPGGQAVREQYF. The CDR3 region has the DNA TGCGCCAGCAGCCAAGGTCCCGGTGGGCAGGCCGTCCGGGAGCAGTACTTC.

This chain connects TRBV30 to TRBJ2-7; possibly TRBD2 for D (5 bases). The CDR3 is 12 residues long. The germline V gene has CDR1 GTSNPN and CDR2 SVGIG (reference sequence). With 3 bases removed from V and 2 bases from J, the gap between germline ends came to 8 bases. DNA for the CDR3: TGTGCCTGGAGCCGGGATCCCTACGAGCAGTACTTC. Translating it yields CAWSRDPYEQYF.

On this clone itself: The junction does not match germline at one end; this may be a read error. The chain is built from TRBV30 and TRBJ1-4, with no clear D. The germline V gene has CDR1 GTSNPN and CDR2 SVGIG (reference sequence). The CDR3 spans 12 residues. The CDR3 coding sequence is TGTGCCTGGAGTGCACCTAACGAAAAACTGTTTTTT. This codes for CAWSAPNEKLFF.

This chain links TRBV7-2 with TRBJ2-3; TRBD2 is a possible D gene (6 bases). In germline, CDR1 is SGHTA, CDR2 FQGNSA. Trimming removed 5 bases from V and 2 bases from J, with 11 bases in between. This CDR3 is built from 14 residues. For the CDR3, the DNA is TGTGCCAGCAGCATTCGGGGGACCACAGATACGCAGTATTTT. Translated: CASSIRGTTDTQYF. Full variable domain (outside the CDR3, taken from reference TRBV7-2 and TRBJ2-3): GAGVSQSPSNKVTEKGKDVELRCDPISGHTALYWYRQSLGQGLEFLIYFQGNSAPDKSGLPSDRFSAERTGGSVSTLTIQRTQQEDSAVYLCASSIRGTTDTQYFGPGTRLTVL.

The V and J genes are TRBV9 and TRBJ2-3; 13 nucleotides line up with TRBD2. The CDR3 contains 18 residues. The trim removed 0 bases at V and 2 bases at J, leaving 6 bases unmatched. The germline CDR1 and CDR2 sequences are SGDLS and YYNGEE. The chain's CDR3 is CASSVAGLAGAYTDTQYF. The CDR3 nucleotides read TGTGCCAGCAGCGTAGCAGGACTAGCGGGGGCCTACACAGATACGCAGTATTTT.

The chain employs TRBV2 and TRBJ2-7; no definite D call. The CDR3 spans 12 residues. The V end lost 7 bases, the J end lost 5 bases, and 12 bases lay between the germline ends. Germline assignment: CDR1 SNHLY and CDR2 FYNNEI. CDR3 sequence reads: CASNWYGDEQYF. In DNA form, the CDR3 reads TGTGCCAGCAATTGGTATGGCGACGAGCAGTACTTC.

The V gene is TRBV7-9, the J gene TRBJ2-5; D gene unclear. The V gene's germline CDR1 is SEHNR and CDR2 FQNEAQ (reference sequence). Trimming stripped 3 bases from V and 3 bases from J, with 11 bases between. The CDR3 length is 14 residues. CDR3 bases: TGTGCCAGCAGCTTGCCTAGGCCCGAAGAGACCCAGTACTTC. Its protein product is CASSLPRPEETQYF.

V and J are TRBV28 and TRBJ2-4, with D perhaps TRBD1 or TRBD2 (6 bases each). This CDR3 comprises 14 residues. Germline V gene data show CDR1 as MDHEN and CDR2 as SYDVKM. The V gene lost 3 bases and the J gene lost 5 bases, with 11 bases spanning the gap. CDR3 sequence: CASSFQGRQNIQYF. The CDR3 coding sequence is TGTGCCAGCAGTTTCCAGGGGAGGCAAAACATTCAGTACTTC.

The chain links TRBV29-1 to TRBJ2-5, with TRBD1 identical over 10 bases. With V trimmed by 5 bases and J by 4 bases, 13 bases remained unmatched. Per the germline V gene, CDR1 is SQVTM and CDR2 is ANQGSEA. The CDR3 loop spans 16 amino acids. The CDR3 loop reads CSVCLDRGQYRETQYF. As DNA, the CDR3 is TGCAGCGTTTGCCTAGACAGGGGGCAATATCGAGAGACCCAGTACTTC.

The gene calls are TRBV10-3 and TRBJ2-3; D may be TRBD2 (5 bases). V was shortened by 10 bases and J by 0 bases, with 14 bases between the two germline ends. The CDR3 totals 14 residues. Germline values: CDR1 ENHRY, CDR2 SYGVKD. The CDR3 is CATVLAPSTDTQYF. The CDR3 coding sequence is TGTGCCACCGTTCTAGCCCCTAGCACAGATACGCAGTATTTT.

The rearrangement links TRBV5-1 to TRBJ2-7; D is unclear. Deletions cut 4 bases from V and 2 bases from J, with 10 bases between. This CDR3 is built from 13 residues. CDR1 is SGHRS and CDR2 is YFSETQ in the germline V gene. For the CDR3, the DNA is TGCGCCAGCAGCCCTAGATCCGCCTACGAGCAGTACTTC. This encodes CASSPRSAYEQYF.

This clone was observed a few times. The V call is TRBV30, the J call TRBJ1-6; maybe TRBD1 (6 bases). V was pared by 2 bases and J by 13 bases, with 21 bases between. The length of the CDR3 is 15 residues. CDR1 and CDR2 (germline): GTSNPN, SVGIG (reference sequence). CDR3 in amino acids: CAWSSGHNGLVPLHF. Written as DNA, the CDR3 is TGTGCCTGGAGTTCGGGACACAACGGACTCGTGCCCCTCCACTTT. The full variable domain, completed using reference TRBV30 and TRBJ1-6, is SQTIHQWPATLVQPVGSPLSLECTVEGTSNPNLYWYRQAAGRGLQLLFYSVGIGQISSEVPQNLSASRPQDRQFILSSKKLLLSDSGFYLCAWSSGHNGLVPLHFGNGTRLTVT.

Only a few counts were recorded for this clone. The rearrangement joins TRBV7-6 to TRBJ2-7, with 7 bases matching TRBD2. The J segment lost 2 bases and the V segment lost 1 base, leaving 8 bases of the junction unmatched. Germline V lookup: CDR1 SGHVS, CDR2 FNYEAQ. The CDR3 is 16 amino acids. This CDR3 reads CASSLVGSGQAYEQYF. CDR3 DNA sequence: TGTGCCAGCAGCTTAGTCGGTAGCGGGCAAGCCTACGAGCAGTACTTC.

This chain joins TRBV21-1 and TRBJ2-5; the listed D gene, TRBD2, was not tested against the DNA. TRBV21-1 is designated a pseudogene. The CDR3 sequence is 14 residues long. The CDR3 reads CASLLTSSGETQYF. For the CDR3, the DNA is TGTGCCAGCCTTTTGACTAGCTCCGGGGAGACCCAGTACTTC.

The chain couples TRBV20-1 to TRBJ2-7, with 8 bases fitting TRBD1. Looked up from germline, CDR1 is DFQATT and CDR2 is SNEGSKA (reference sequence). V shed 3 bases and J 5 bases; nucleotides not matched to a gene: 0. The CDR3 length is 11 residues. CDR3: CSARDRDEQYF. In DNA, the CDR3 is TGCAGTGCTAGGGACAGGGACGAGCAGTACTTC.

This chain connects TRBV7-2 to TRBJ2-7; D is undetermined. CDR3 length: 14 amino acids. From germline, CDR1 is SGHTA and CDR2 FQGNSA. The ends were cut back, 7 bases at V and 3 bases at J, with 16 bases in the middle. The CDR3 nucleotides read TGTGCCAGCACCCTAGGGCGCGCGAGCTACGAGCAGTACTTC. Translated, it gives CASTLGRASYEQYF.